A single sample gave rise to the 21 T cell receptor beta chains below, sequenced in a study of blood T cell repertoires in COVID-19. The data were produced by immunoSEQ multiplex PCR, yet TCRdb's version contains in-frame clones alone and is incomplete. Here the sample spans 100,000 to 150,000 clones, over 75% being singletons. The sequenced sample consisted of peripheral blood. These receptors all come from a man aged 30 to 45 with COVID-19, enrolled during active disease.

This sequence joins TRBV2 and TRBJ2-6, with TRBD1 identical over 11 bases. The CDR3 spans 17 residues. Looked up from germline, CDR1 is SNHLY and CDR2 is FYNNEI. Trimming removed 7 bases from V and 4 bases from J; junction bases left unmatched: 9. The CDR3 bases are TGTGCCAGCATGCCCGGGACAGGGGGTCAAGGGGCCAACGTCCTGACTTTC. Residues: CASMPGTGGQGANVLTF.

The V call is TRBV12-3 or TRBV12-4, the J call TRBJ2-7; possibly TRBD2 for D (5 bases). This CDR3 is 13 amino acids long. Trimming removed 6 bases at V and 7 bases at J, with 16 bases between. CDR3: CASRPGEEEEQYF. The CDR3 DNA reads TGTGCCAGCAGACCTGGCGAGGAGGAAGAGCAGTACTTC.

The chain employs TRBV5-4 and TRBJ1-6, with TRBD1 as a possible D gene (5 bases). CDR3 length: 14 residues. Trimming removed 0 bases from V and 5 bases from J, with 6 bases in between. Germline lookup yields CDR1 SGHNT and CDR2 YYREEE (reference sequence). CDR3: CASSLGQNNSPLHF. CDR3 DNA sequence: TGTGCCAGCAGCTTGGGACAGAATAATTCACCCCTCCACTTT. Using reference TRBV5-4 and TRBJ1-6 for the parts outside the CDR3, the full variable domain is ETGVTQSPTHLIKTRGQQVTLRCSSQSGHNTVSWYQQALGQGPQFIFQYYREEENGRGNFPPRFSGLQFPNYSSELNVNALELDDSALYLCASSLGQNNSPLHFGNGTRLTVT.

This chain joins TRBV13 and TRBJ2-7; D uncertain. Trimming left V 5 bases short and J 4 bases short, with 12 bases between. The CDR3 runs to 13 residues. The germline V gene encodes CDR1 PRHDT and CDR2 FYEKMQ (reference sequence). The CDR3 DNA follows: TGTGCCAGCAGCCCAGGTATCCCTTACGAGCAGTACTTC. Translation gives CASSPGIPYEQYF.

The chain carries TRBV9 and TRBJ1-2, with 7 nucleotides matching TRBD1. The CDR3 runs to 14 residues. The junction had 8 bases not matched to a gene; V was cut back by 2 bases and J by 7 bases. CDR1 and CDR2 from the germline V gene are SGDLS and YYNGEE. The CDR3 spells CASSVRDSKGGYTF. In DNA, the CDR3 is TGTGCCAGCAGCGTGCGGGACAGTAAAGGTGGCTACACCTTC.

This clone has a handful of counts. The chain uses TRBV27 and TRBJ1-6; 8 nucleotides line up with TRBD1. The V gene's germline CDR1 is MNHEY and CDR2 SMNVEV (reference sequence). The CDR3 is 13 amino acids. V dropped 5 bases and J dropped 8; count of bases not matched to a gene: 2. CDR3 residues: CASSQTGDSPLHF. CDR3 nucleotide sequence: TGTGCCAGCAGTCAGACAGGGGATTCACCCCTCCACTTT.

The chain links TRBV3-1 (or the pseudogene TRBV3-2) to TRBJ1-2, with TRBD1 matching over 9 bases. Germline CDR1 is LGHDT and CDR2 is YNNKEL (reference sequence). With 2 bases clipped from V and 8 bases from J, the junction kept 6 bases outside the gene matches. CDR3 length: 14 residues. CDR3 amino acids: CASSQTGQGYGYTF. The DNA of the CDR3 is TGTGCCAGCAGCCAAACAGGACAGGGGTACGGCTACACCTTC.

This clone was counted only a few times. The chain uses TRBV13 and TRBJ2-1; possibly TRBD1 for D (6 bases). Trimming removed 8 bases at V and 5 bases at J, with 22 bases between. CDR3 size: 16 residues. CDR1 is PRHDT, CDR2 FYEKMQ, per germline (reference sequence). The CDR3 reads CASSVSGRGVHNEQFF. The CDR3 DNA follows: TGTGCCAGCTCGGTGAGTGGCAGGGGAGTCCACAATGAGCAGTTCTTC. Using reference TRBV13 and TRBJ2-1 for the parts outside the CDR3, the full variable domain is AAGVIQSPRHLIKEKRETATLKCYPIPRHDTVYWYQQGPGQDPQFLISFYEKMQSDKGSIPDRFSAQQFSDYHSELNMSSLELGDSALYFCASSVSGRGVHNEQFFGPGTRLTVL.

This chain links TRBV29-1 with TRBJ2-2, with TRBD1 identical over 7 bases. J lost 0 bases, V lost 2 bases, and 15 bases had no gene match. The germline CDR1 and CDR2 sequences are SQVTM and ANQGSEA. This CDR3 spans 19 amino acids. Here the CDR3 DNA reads TGCAGCGTTGAAAGACGCCGCCCGGGACAGACGTCGAACACCGGGGAGCTGTTTTTT. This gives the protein CSVERRRPGQTSNTGELFF.

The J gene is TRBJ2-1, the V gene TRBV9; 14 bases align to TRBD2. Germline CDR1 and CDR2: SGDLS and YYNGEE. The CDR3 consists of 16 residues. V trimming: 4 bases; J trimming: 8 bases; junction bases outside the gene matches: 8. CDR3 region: CASSTGLAGARDEQFF. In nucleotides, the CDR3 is TGTGCCAGCAGCACGGGACTAGCGGGAGCTCGGGATGAGCAGTTCTTC.

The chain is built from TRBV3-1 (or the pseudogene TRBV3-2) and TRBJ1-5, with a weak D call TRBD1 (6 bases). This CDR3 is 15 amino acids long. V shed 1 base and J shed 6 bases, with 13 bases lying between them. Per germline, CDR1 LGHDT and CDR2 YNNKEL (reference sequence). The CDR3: CASSQGRGLPQPQHF. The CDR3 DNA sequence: TGTGCCAGCAGCCAAGGCAGGGGCCTTCCTCAGCCCCAGCATTTT.

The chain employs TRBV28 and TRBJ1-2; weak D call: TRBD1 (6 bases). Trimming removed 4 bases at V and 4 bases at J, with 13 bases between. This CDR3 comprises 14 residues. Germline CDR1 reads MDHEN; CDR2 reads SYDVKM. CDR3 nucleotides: TGTGCCAGCAGTTACCAGACAGGCGGCTATGGCTACACCTTC. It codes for CASSYQTGGYGYTF.

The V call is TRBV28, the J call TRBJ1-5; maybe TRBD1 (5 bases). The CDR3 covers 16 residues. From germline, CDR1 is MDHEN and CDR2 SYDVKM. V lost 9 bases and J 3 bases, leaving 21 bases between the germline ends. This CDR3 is CARGDAGDPANQPQHF. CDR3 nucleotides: TGTGCCAGGGGAGATGCGGGGGACCCGGCCAATCAGCCCCAGCATTTT.

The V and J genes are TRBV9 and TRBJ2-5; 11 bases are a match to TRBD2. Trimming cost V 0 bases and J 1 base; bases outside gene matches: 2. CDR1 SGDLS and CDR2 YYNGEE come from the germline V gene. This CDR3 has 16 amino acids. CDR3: CASSVGLAGFQETQYF. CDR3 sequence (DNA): TGTGCCAGCAGCGTAGGACTAGCGGGGTTCCAAGAGACCCAGTACTTC.

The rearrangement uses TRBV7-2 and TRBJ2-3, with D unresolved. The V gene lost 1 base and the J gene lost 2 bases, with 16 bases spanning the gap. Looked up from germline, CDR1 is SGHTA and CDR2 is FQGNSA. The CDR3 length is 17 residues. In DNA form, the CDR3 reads TGTGCCAGCAGCTTAGGGTATTCAGGATTCACCACAGATACGCAGTATTTT. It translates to CASSLGYSGFTTDTQYF.

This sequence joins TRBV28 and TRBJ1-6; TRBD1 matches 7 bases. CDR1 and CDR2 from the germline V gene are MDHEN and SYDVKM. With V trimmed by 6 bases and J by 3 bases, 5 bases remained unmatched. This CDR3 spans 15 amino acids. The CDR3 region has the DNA TGTGCCAGCAGAGATCGACAGGGCTATAATTCACCCCTCCACTTT. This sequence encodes CASRDRQGYNSPLHF. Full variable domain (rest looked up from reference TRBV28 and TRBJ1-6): DVKVTQSSRYLVKRTGEKVFLECVQDMDHENMFWYRQDPGLGLRLIYFSYDVKMKEKGDIPEGYSVSREKKERFSLILESASTNQTSMYLCASRDRQGYNSPLHFGNGTRLTVT.

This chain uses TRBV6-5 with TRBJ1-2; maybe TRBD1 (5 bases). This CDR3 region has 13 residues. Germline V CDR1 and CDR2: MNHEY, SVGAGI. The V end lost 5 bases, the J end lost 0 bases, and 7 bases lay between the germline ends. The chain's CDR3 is CASSRQPNYGYTF. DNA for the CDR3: TGTGCCAGCAGTAGACAGCCTAACTATGGCTACACCTTC.

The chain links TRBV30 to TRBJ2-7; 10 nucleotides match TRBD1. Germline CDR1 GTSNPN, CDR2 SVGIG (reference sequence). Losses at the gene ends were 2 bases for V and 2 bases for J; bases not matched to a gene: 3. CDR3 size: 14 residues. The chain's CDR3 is CAWSPGTGAYEQYF. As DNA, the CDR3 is TGTGCCTGGAGTCCCGGGACAGGGGCCTACGAGCAGTACTTC.

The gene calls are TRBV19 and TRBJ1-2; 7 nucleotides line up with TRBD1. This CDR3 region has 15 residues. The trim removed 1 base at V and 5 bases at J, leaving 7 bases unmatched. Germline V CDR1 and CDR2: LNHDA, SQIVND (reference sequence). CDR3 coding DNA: TGTGCCAGTAGTATAGGGACAGGAAGGACTTATGGCTACACCTTC. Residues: CASSIGTGRTYGYTF. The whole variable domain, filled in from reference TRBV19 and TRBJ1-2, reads DGGITQSPKYLFRKEGQNVTLSCEQNLNHDAMYWYRQDPGQGLRLIYYSQIVNDFQKGDIAEGYSVSREKKESFPLTVTSAQKNPTAFYLCASSIGTGRTYGYTFGSGTRLTVV.

In DNA form, the CDR3 reads TGTGCCAGCAGGATAAGTGGTACGACTAGTGAGTTGTTTTTT. It is translated as CASRISGTTSELFF. The chain employs TRBV7-9 and TRBJ2-2, with TRBD2 as a possible D gene (6 bases). Germline loops: CDR1 SEHNR, CDR2 FQNEAQ (reference sequence). Deletions cut 6 bases from V and 15 bases from J, with 23 bases between. This CDR3 comprises 14 residues.

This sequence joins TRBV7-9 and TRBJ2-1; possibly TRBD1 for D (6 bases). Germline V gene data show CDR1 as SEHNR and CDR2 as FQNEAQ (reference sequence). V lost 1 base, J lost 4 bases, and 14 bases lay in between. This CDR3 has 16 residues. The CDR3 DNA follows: TGTGCCAGCAGCTTAGATCGGGTCAGGGGATACAATGAGCAGTTCTTC. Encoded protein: CASSLDRVRGYNEQFF.